This T cell receptor (beta chain) was profiled in a study of spatial heterogeneity in lung cancer. Study results and caveats: Ubiquitous expanded tumor TCRs were seen in blood more at resection than at follow-up.

A distinct unique molecular identifier was carried by each TCR cDNA molecule. MiXCR, applied by TCRdb to the 5' RACE reads, yields one record per CDR3 protein. Here the sample spans 43,000 or so distinct CDR3 sequences, around 6.8% being singletons. Noted time point: sample taken at primary tumor resection. The CDR3 is made up of 14 amino acids. After removal of 7 bases from V and 4 bases from J, the junction contained 5 bases not matched to a gene. The V gene's germline CDR1 is SGHRS and CDR2 YFSETQ. There are a few counts of this clonotype. Antigen specificity is unknown. This TCR was sampled from a female donor with early-stage non-small cell lung cancer. Sequencing was performed on PBMCs, taken at surgery. This chain uses TRBV5-1 with TRBJ1-6; 7 bases are a match to TRBD1. This chain's CDR3 is CASGAGGYNSPLHF. The CDR3 region has the DNA TGCGCCAGCGGAGCAGGGGGGTATAATTCACCCCTCCACTTT.